The 3 T cell receptor beta chains below come from one sample, sequenced in a study of blood T cell repertoires in COVID-19. The data were produced by immunoSEQ multiplex PCR, yet TCRdb's version contains in-frame clones alone and is incomplete. The sample yields approximately 200,000 clones, approximately 90% seen once. Input material: peripheral blood. These receptors came from a woman aged 25 to 39 with acute or convalescent COVID-19.

The DNA for the CDR3 is TGTGCCAGCAGCTTACCTGGACAATCCTCTGGAAACACCATATATTTT. Protein sequence: CASSLPGQSSGNTIYF. The genes are TRBV7-9 and TRBJ1-3, with TRBD1 as a possible D gene (5 bases). The V end was cut by 2 bases, the J end by 0 bases, with 11 bases between. The CDR3 is 16 amino acids. Germline V gene data show CDR1 as SEHNR and CDR2 as FQNEAQ (reference sequence).

The rearrangement joins TRBV7-2 to TRBJ2-1; 8 bases are shared with TRBD2. The CDR3 extends over 15 amino acids. J was trimmed by 6 bases and V by 3 bases; bases with no gene match: 7. Germline V lookup: CDR1 SGHTA, CDR2 FQGNSA. CDR3 DNA sequence: TGTGCCAGCAGCTTCCCGGGACTAGTGGGCAATGAGCAGTTCTTC. Translation gives CASSFPGLVGNEQFF.

The chain uses TRBV5-1 and TRBJ2-1; TRBD2 matches at 9 bases. V lost 7 bases to trimming and J lost 2 bases; unmatched junction nucleotides: 22. Germline CDR1 is SGHRS and CDR2 is YFSETQ. There are 20 residues in the CDR3. The DNA for the CDR3 is TGCGCCAGCCTTATTCAGGCACTAGCGGGCCCGGATTCCGCCTACAATGAGCAGTTCTTC. It encodes CASLIQALAGPDSAYNEQFF.